What follows describes a single T cell receptor beta chain. The data were obtained in a study of blood T cell repertoires in COVID-19. Looking at the study overall: Collection of acute and convalescent COVID-19 samples took place in the United States, Italy and Spain.

The germline V gene has CDR1 SNHLY and CDR2 FYNNEI. V lost 8 bases, J lost 3 bases, and 14 bases lay in between. The CDR3 sequence is 14 residues long. Original processing methods: Amplification of reference gene primers was used by the study to estimate nucleated cell counts. Only in-frame clones appear in the TCRdb table, and some are missing; sequencing was by immunoSEQ multiplex PCR. D and trimming were read from the DNA, whereas the V and J calls and clone size are those reported in that table. The data hold over 70,000 clones, with 70% to 90% observed a single time. The sequence derives from a man aged 55 to 70 with COVID-19, enrolled during active disease. V gene TRBV2 combines with J gene TRBJ1-3; D uncertain. The sample taken for sequencing was peripheral blood. CDR3 amino acids: CASPLERDGNTIYF. The CDR3 DNA is TGTGCCAGCCCGTTAGAAAGAGATGGAAACACCATATATTTT.